This is a list of T cell receptor beta chains from one sample in a study of shared clonotypes between healthy human individuals. Assay used: immunoSEQ multiplex PCR; TCRdb lists only in-frame clones, some missing. The sample has around 2,000,000 clones, roughly 94% seen once. Sequenced input: naive CD8+ T cells sorted from blood. All receptors come from a young man in good health. Each CDR3 is given with its conserved first and last residue. A D gene is named only where the DNA matches it firmly. Size tells how often a clone was seen (once, few, many) or the class of an expanded clone, and some rows leave it out.

d_call,v_call,cdr3_length,j_call,clone_size,cdr3_nt,cdr3_aa
NA,TRBV5-4,15,TRBJ2-6,NA,TGTGCCAGCAGCTTGGCAGACTCTGGGGCCAACGTCCTGACTTTC,CASSLADSGANVLTF
NA,TRBV6-1,12,TRBJ2-1,NA,TGTGCCAGCGATGGACTTTCGAATGAGCAGTTCTTC,CASDGLSNEQFF
NA,TRBV27,17,TRBJ2-2,NA,TGTGCCAGCAGTTTATCCCCATGGACAGCGAACACCGGGGAGCTGTTTTTT,CASSLSPWTANTGELFF
TRBD2,TRBV4-1,18,TRBJ2-2,once,TGCGCCAGCAGCCTTGCATGGGACGCGGGAGGGCGAGGCGGGGAGCTGTTTTTT,CASSLAWDAGGRGGELFF
NA,TRBV13,11,TRBJ1-1,few,TGTGCCAGCAGCTTGGGGACTGAAGCTTTCTTT,CASSLGTEAFF
NA,TRBV13,15,TRBJ2-7,once,TGTGCCAGCAGCTTCCCGACAGAAGAGTACCACGAGCAGTACTTC,CASSFPTEEYHEQYF
NA,TRBV30,18,TRBJ2-4,once,TGTGCCTGGAGTGTATTGGTTTATCGGGGGCAGGGGAGAGACATTCAGTACTTC,CAWSVLVYRGQGRDIQYF
NA,TRBV27,12,TRBJ2-3,NA,TGTGCCAGCAGTCCCGGCACAGATACGCAGTATTTT,CASSPGTDTQYF
NA,TRBV9,13,TRBJ2-5,NA,TGTGCCAGCAGCGTAGTTCCGCAAGAGACCCAGTACTTC,CASSVVPQETQYF
NA,TRBV4-1,16,TRBJ2-5,NA,TGCGCCAGCAGCCAAGATTCGGCAGGGTACCTCGAGACCCAGTACTTC,CASSQDSAGYLETQYF
NA,TRBV7-9,13,TRBJ1-2,NA,TGTGCCAGCAGCGGCAGACTGATGGATGGCTACACCTTC,CASSGRLMDGYTF
NA,TRBV11-2,16,TRBJ2-7,NA,TGTGCCAGCAGCTCTGGATGGGGCAGCAACCACTACGAGCAGTACTTC,CASSSGWGSNHYEQYF
NA,TRBV9,14,TRBJ2-3,NA,TGTGCCAGCAGCGATGGCGGCAGCACAGATACGCAGTATTTT,CASSDGGSTDTQYF
NA,TRBV4-1,17,TRBJ2-7,NA,TGCGCCAGCAGCCTCGAAAGGGTTGCGCTGGGAGATTACGAGCAGTACTTC,CASSLERVALGDYEQYF
NA,TRBV30,13,TRBJ2-1,NA,TGTGCCTGGGCCACAAACGACTACAATGAGCAGTTCTTC,CAWATNDYNEQFF
TRBD2,TRBV27,16,TRBJ2-7,NA,TGTGCCAGCAGTTTTAGCGGGGGTGAAACTTCCTACGAGCAGTACTTC,CASSFSGGETSYEQYF
TRBD2,TRBV5-4,16,TRBJ2-5,NA,TGTGCCAGCAGCCTAGATAGCGGGGGGGCGACAGAGACCCAGTACTTC,CASSLDSGGATETQYF
NA,TRBV14,17,TRBJ2-3,NA,TGTGCCAGCAGCCAAGATTTCAACAGGGTACGCACAGATACGCAGTATTTT,CASSQDFNRVRTDTQYF
NA,TRBV30,13,TRBJ2-7,NA,TGTGCCTGGAGCTCTGGGGTGTTGGCCGAGCAGTACTTC,CAWSSGVLAEQYF
NA,TRBV19,15,TRBJ2-7,NA,TGTGCCAGTAGTATAGCCAGCGGACTATCCTACGAGCAGTACTTC,CASSIASGLSYEQYF
TRBD1,TRBV5-1,15,TRBJ1-6,NA,TGCGCCAGCAGCTTCAGGGGGGAGCAGAATTCACCCCTCCACTTT,CASSFRGEQNSPLHF
TRBD2,TRBV5-1,16,TRBJ2-2,NA,TGCGCCAGCAGCTTGGTCGCGGGAGGGCTATCCGGGGAGCTGTTTTTT,CASSLVAGGLSGELFF
NA,TRBV5-1,13,TRBJ1-2,NA,TGCGCCAGCAGTGAGGACCTAGACTATGGCTACACCTTC,CASSEDLDYGYTF
NA,TRBV23-1,20,TRBJ1-6,NA,TGCGCCAGCAGTCAATCTATGGAGAAGATTGGGTGCTCCTATAATTCACCCCTCCACTTT,CASSQSMEKIGCSYNSPLHF
NA,TRBV7-9,15,TRBJ2-7,NA,TGTGCCAGCAGCTTAGAGGCAGGGTGGGGGTCGGAGCAGTACTTC,CASSLEAGWGSEQYF
NA,TRBV5-6,15,TRBJ1-6,NA,TGTGCCAGCAGCTTGGACTGGGACAAGGGTTCACCCCTCCACTTT,CASSLDWDKGSPLHF
NA,TRBV9,14,TRBJ1-1,NA,TGTGCCAGCAGCGTAGGGGGGGCGCAGACTGAAGCTTTCTTT,CASSVGGAQTEAFF
NA,TRBV5-6,13,TRBJ2-7,NA,TGTGCCAGCAGCCCCCAATCCTCCTACGAGCAGTACTTC,CASSPQSSYEQYF
NA,TRBV29-1,16,TRBJ1-1,once,TGCAGCGTTTGCGGAGGTTGGGGGAAATCCGACACTGAAGCTTTCTTT,CSVCGGWGKSDTEAFF
TRBD1,TRBV30,14,TRBJ2-7,NA,TGTGCCTGGAACCTAGGGACAGGGGTCTACGAGCAGTACTTC,CAWNLGTGVYEQYF
NA,TRBV14,15,TRBJ2-7,NA,TGTGCCAGCAGCCAAGATAGAGGGAAGGGGTACGAGCAGTACTTC,CASSQDRGKGYEQYF
NA,TRBV6-6,13,TRBJ1-4,few,TGTGCCAGCAGTGCGCAGGGGAATGAAAAACTGTTTTTT,CASSAQGNEKLFF
NA,TRBV10-1,14,TRBJ2-7,NA,TGCGCCAGCAGTGACCCACAGACAGGATACGAGCAGTACTTC,CASSDPQTGYEQYF
NA,TRBV13,15,TRBJ2-5,NA,TGTGCCAGCAGCTTATGGACGGGGAACCAAGAGACCCAGTACTTC,CASSLWTGNQETQYF
TRBD1,TRBV5-6,15,TRBJ2-1,NA,TGTGCCAGCAGCTTTGACACAGGGGGCTGGGGTGAGCAGTTCTTC,CASSFDTGGWGEQFF
NA,TRBV5-1,14,TRBJ2-2,NA,TGCGCCAGCAGCTTGGGGGATATCACCGGGGAGCTGTTTTTT,CASSLGDITGELFF
NA,TRBV2,13,TRBJ2-7,NA,TGTGCCAGCAGTGAGGGGCCGGCAGGAGAGCAGTACTTC,CASSEGPAGEQYF
NA,TRBV7-9,16,TRBJ2-1,NA,TGTGCCAGCAGCTTAAGTGAGCTAGCCTTGTTCAGAGGGCAGTTCTTC,CASSLSELALFRGQFF
TRBD1,TRBV30,13,TRBJ1-1,NA,TGTGCCTGGAGTGGGAGGGGGCTCTCTGAAGCTTTCTTT,CAWSGRGLSEAFF
NA,TRBV6-5,16,TRBJ2-7,NA,TGTGCCAGCAGTTACTCCTCCGGGACACGGAGCTACGAGCAGTACTTC,CASSYSSGTRSYEQYF
NA,TRBV15,15,TRBJ2-7,once,TGTGCCACCAGCAGCCCCAGCGGCAGCACCTACGAGCAGTACTTC,CATSSPSGSTYEQYF
TRBD1,TRBV7-9,14,TRBJ2-5,NA,TGTGCCAGCAGCTCGACAGGGCAGGGAGAGACCCAGTACTTC,CASSSTGQGETQYF
TRBD2,TRBV29-1,15,TRBJ2-2,NA,TGCAGCGTCCGGGGGGAGGGGCAAATCACCGGGGAGCTGTTTTTT,CSVRGEGQITGELFF
NA,TRBV19,13,TRBJ2-5,NA,TGTGCCAGTAGGTTGGGGGGCTCGGAGACCCAGTACTTC,CASRLGGSETQYF
TRBD1,TRBV28,15,TRBJ2-7,NA,TGTGCCAGCAGTCCGCGGTGGCAGGGGGCCCACGAGCAGTACTTC,CASSPRWQGAHEQYF
NA,TRBV11-2,14,TRBJ2-7,NA,TGTGCCAGCAGCTTAGCACCGGATTCCTACGAGCAGTACTTC,CASSLAPDSYEQYF
NA,TRBV9,15,TRBJ2-2,once,TGTGCCAGCAGCCCGGTGGCAGGTCTAGCTGGGGAGCTGTTTTTT,CASSPVAGLAGELFF
NA,TRBV5-8,15,TRBJ1-3,once,TGTGCCAGCAGCTTGGCGCCGGACTCTGGAAACACCATATATTTT,CASSLAPDSGNTIYF
TRBD1,TRBV7-9,15,TRBJ1-4,NA,TGTGCCAGCAGCAATTGGGACAGGGGGGATGAAAAACTGTTTTTT,CASSNWDRGDEKLFF
NA,TRBV11-2,13,TRBJ2-7,NA,TGTGCCAGCAGCTTAGATGATGGTTACGAGCAGTACTTC,CASSLDDGYEQYF
NA,TRBV4-1,14,TRBJ1-1,NA,TGCGCCAGCAGCCAAGCCCGGACGGGAACTGAAGCTTTCTTT,CASSQARTGTEAFF
TRBD1,TRBV4-1,15,TRBJ2-7,once,TGCGCCAGCAGCCAAGGCCAGGGGGCGATCTACGAGCAGTACTTC,CASSQGQGAIYEQYF
TRBD2,TRBV27,14,TRBJ2-7,NA,TGTGCCAGCAGTCCGCCGGGACTAGCCTACGAGCAGTACTTC,CASSPPGLAYEQYF
TRBD2,TRBV10-1,17,TRBJ2-1,NA,TGCGCCAGCAGTGCTGGACTAGCGGGAGGGCTCTACAATGAGCAGTTCTTC,CASSAGLAGGLYNEQFF
NA,TRBV5-6,18,TRBJ1-3,NA,TGTGCCAGCAGCTTGGCTTGGGGGGCAGAGCCTACTGGAAACACCATATATTTT,CASSLAWGAEPTGNTIYF
TRBD1,TRBV4-3,15,TRBJ1-2,NA,TGCGCCAGCAGCCAAGACGAAGACAGGGAGAATGGCTACACCTTC,CASSQDEDRENGYTF
NA,TRBV2,15,TRBJ1-5,NA,TGTGCCAGCAGTGCATTGGGGGAAACAGCTCAGCCCCAGCATTTT,CASSALGETAQPQHF
NA,TRBV28,15,TRBJ1-2,NA,TGTGCCAGCAGGGAACCCTTGGACAGCTACTATGGCTACACCTTC,CASREPLDSYYGYTF
NA,TRBV4-1,13,TRBJ2-7,NA,TGCGCCAGCAGCCAAGAGACGGACTACGAGCAGTACTTC,CASSQETDYEQYF
TRBD1,TRBV18,15,TRBJ1-2,NA,TGTGCCAGCTCACCGGAGGGGACAGGGAGGGATGGCTACACCTTC,CASSPEGTGRDGYTF